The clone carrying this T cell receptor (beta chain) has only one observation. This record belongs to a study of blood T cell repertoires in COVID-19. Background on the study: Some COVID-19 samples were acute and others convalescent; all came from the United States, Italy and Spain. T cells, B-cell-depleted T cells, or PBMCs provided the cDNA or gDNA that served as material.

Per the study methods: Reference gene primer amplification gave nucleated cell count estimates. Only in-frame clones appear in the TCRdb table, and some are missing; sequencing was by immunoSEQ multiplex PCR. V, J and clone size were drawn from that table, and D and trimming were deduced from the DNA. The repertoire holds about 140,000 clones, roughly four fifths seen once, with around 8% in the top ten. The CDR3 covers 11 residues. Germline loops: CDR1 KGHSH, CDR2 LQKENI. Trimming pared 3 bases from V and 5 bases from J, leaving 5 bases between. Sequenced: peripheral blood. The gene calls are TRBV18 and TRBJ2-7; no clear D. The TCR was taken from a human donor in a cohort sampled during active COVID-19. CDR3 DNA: TGTGCCAGCTCACCGGGCCACGAGCAGTACTTC. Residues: CASSPGHEQYF.